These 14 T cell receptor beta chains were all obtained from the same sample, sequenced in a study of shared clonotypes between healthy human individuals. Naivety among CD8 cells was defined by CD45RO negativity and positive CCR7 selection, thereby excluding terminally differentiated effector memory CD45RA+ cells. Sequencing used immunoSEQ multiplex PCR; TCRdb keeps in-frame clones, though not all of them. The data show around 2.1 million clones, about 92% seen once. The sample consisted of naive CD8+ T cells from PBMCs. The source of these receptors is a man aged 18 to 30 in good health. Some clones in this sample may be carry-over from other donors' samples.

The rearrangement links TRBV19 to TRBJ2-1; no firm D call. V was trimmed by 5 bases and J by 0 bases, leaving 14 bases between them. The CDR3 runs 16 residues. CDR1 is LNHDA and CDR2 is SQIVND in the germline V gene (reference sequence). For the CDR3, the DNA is TGTGCCAGTAGTTTCGACCTGACGAGCTCCTACAATGAGCAGTTCTTC. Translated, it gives CASSFDLTSSYNEQFF. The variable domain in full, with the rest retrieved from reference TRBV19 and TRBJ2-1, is DGGITQSPKYLFRKEGQNVTLSCEQNLNHDAMYWYRQDPGQGLRLIYYSQIVNDFQKGDIAEGYSVSREKKESFPLTVTSAQKNPTAFYLCASSFDLTSSYNEQFFGPGTRLTVL.

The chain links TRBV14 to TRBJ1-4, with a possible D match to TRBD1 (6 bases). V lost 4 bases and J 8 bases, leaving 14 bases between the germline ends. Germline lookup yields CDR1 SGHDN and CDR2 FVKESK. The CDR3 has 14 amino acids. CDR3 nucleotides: TGTGCCAGCAGCCTGCAGGGGTGGAGCGAAAAACTGTTTTTT. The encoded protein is CASSLQGWSEKLFF.

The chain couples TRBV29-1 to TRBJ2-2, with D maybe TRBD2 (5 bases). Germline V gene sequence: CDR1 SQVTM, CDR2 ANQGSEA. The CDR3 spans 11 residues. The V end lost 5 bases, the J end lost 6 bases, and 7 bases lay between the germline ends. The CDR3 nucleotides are TGCAGCGTTTGGCGGGCCGGGGAGCTGTTTTTT. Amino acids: CSVWRAGELFF.

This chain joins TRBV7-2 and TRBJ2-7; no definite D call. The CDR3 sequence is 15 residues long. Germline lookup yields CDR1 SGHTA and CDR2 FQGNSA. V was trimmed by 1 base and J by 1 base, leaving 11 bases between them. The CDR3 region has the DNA TGTGCCAGCAGCTTAGGTCTTGGGCTATCCTACGAGCAGTACTTC. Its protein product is CASSLGLGLSYEQYF.

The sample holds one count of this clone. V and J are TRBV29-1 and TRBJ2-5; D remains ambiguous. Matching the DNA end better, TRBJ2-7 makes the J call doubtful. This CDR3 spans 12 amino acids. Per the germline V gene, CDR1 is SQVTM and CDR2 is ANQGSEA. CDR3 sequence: CSVDGDGYEQYF. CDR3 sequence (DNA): TGCAGCGTTGATGGAGATGGCTACGAGCAGTACTTC.

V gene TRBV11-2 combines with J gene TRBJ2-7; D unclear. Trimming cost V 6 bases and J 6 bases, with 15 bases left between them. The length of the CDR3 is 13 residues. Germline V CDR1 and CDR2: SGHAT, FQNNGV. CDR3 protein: CASSSSDVVEQYF. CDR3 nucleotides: TGTGCCAGCAGTTCCTCGGACGTAGTCGAGCAGTACTTC.

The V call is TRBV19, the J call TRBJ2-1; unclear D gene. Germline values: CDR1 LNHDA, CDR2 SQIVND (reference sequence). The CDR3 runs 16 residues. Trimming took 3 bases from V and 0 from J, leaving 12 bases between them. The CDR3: CASSILGFGSYNEQFF. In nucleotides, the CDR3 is TGTGCCAGTAGTATTCTGGGGTTTGGCTCCTACAATGAGCAGTTCTTC.

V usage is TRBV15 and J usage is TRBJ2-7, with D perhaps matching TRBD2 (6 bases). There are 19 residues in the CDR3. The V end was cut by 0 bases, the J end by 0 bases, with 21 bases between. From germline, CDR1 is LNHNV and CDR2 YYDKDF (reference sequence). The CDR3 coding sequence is TGTGCCACCAGCAGAGACCGCTTTGAGCGGGCCACAAGCTCCTACGAGCAGTACTTC. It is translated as CATSRDRFERATSSYEQYF.

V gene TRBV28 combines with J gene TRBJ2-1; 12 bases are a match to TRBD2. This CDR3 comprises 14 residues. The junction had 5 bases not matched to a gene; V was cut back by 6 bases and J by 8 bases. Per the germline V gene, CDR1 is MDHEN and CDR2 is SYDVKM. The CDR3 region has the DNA TGTGCCAGCAGCGCTAGCGGGAGGGCGCATGAGCAGTTCTTC. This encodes CASSASGRAHEQFF. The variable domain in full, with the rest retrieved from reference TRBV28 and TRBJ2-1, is DVKVTQSSRYLVKRTGEKVFLECVQDMDHENMFWYRQDPGLGLRLIYFSYDVKMKEKGDIPEGYSVSREKKERFSLILESASTNQTSMYLCASSASGRAHEQFFGPGTRLTVL.

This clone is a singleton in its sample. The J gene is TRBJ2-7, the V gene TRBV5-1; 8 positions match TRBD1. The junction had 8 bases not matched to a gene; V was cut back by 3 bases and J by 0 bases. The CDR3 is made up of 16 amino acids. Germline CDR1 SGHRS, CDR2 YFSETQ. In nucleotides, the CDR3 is TGCGCCAGCAGCTCCTATGGACAGGGACTCTCCTACGAGCAGTACTTC. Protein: CASSSYGQGLSYEQYF.

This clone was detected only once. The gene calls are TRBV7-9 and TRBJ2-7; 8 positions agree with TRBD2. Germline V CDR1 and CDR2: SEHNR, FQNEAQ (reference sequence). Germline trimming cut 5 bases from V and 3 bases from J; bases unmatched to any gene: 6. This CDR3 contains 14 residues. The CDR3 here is CASSPSGPIYEQYF. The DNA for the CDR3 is TGTGCCAGCAGCCCTAGCGGGCCGATCTACGAGCAGTACTTC.

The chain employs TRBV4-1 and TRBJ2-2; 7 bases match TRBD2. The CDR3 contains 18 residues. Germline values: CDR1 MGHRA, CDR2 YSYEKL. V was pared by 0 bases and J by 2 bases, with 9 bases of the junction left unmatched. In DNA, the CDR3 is TGCGCCAGCAGCCAAGATCGCGGGAGAACGAAAAACACCGGGGAGCTGTTTTTT. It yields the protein CASSQDRGRTKNTGELFF.

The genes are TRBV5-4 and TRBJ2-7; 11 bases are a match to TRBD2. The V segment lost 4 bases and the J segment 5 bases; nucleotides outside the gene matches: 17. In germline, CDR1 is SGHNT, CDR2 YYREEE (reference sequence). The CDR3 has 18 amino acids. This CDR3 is CASSMATGALAGGDEQYF. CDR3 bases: TGTGCCAGCAGCATGGCAACAGGGGCCCTAGCGGGAGGCGACGAGCAGTACTTC. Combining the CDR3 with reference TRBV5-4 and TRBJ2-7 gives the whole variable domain ETGVTQSPTHLIKTRGQQVTLRCSSQSGHNTVSWYQQALGQGPQFIFQYYREEENGRGNFPPRFSGLQFPNYSSELNVNALELDDSALYLCASSMATGALAGGDEQYFGPGTRLTVT.

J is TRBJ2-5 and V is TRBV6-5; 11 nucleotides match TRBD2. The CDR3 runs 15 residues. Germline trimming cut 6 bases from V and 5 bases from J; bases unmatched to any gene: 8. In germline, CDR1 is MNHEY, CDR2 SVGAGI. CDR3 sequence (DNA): TGTGCCAGCAGGCCACTAGCGGGAGTTTTGGAGACCCAGTACTTC. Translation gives CASRPLAGVLETQYF.